This TCR beta chain emerged from a study of cytomegalovirus exposure and HLA in healthy donors. On the study more broadly: Of the donors genotyped, several hundred in all, 81% fell in the Caucasian-associated ancestry cluster.

This clone has just one count. Its specificity is unknown. PCR employed 60 Vbeta and 13 Jbeta primers. Profiling relied on immunoSEQ multiplex PCR, and the TCRdb table lists in-frame clones only, not all of them. The sample includes roughly 190,000 clones, around 73% of them seen just once. Study outcomes and limitations: There were some V segments, including TRBV6-2 and TRBV6-3, excluded as indistinguishable. Most subjects had HLA-A and HLA-B alleles reportedly predicted accurately by TCR beta sequences. Several of the most significant clusters were apparently associated with common viral pathogens in a later analysis.

The germline CDR1 and CDR2 sequences are SGHRS and YFSETQ. V was clipped by 4 bases and J by 2 bases, with 10 bases between them. The CDR3 loop spans 15 amino acids. The TCR sequence derives from a woman aged 30 to 39 in good health and CMV-seropositive. This sequence joins TRBV5-1 and TRBJ2-6, with unresolved D. The sample comprised PBMCs. The CDR3 coding sequence is TGCGCCAGCAGCGATTCAGTGGCTGGGGCCAACGTCCTGACTTTC. Amino acids: CASSDSVAGANVLTF.